This T cell receptor (beta chain) was identified in a study of CD8 T cells in ankylosing spondylitis. Points from the study as a whole: For ankylosing spondylitis blood, a TCR beta motif of fewer than 10 highly homologous variants appeared characteristic. The study looked at matched synovial fluid samples from ankylosing spondylitis patients. Disease-linked clones were reported to be significantly enriched there. Disease-linked clones proved CD8+ and comparatively uncommon in peripheral blood.

There are many counts of this clonotype. What it recognizes is unknown. The CDR3 sequence is 14 residues long. The ends were cut back, 5 bases at V and 4 bases at J, with 14 bases in the middle. TCRdb recomputed calls from the 5' RACE reads with MiXCR, one row per CDR3 protein. Of fewer than 550,000 distinct CDR3 sequences in the sample, over 4% were seen once. This chain joins TRBV12-3 or TRBV12-4 and TRBJ1-1; D is possibly TRBD1 (5 bases). The sequence came from a male donor with ankylosing spondylitis. Source material: blood, either unsorted or a sorted T cell fraction (not recorded which). This CDR3 is CASSLTHGGTEAFF. CDR3 nucleotide sequence: TGTGCCAGCAGTCTGACTCACGGGGGCACTGAAGCTTTCTTT.